This TCR beta chain was documented in a study of OX40 agonist ivuxolimab in advanced cancers. Across the whole study: Eligibility admitted prior anti-PD-1, anti-PD-L1 or anti-CTLA-4 therapy; about 40% had some.

Sequencing was performed with immunoSEQ multiplex PCR; in TCRdb, only in-frame clones are kept and a portion is missing. Found here are roughly 53,000 clones, 85% of them singletons; the top ten hold 2.8%. CDR3 length equals 16 residues. The V segment lost 4 bases and the J segment 0 bases; nucleotides outside the gene matches: 8. Germline V gives CDR1 SGHRS, CDR2 YFSETQ. This rearrangement joins TRBV5-1 to TRBJ1-1, with TRBD1 matching 8 bases. Here the sequenced sample was CD4+ or CD8+ T cells sorted from blood, taken in a trial of the OX40 agonist ivuxolimab. The source of this sequence is an adult with an advanced solid tumor such as melanoma, head and neck, liver or kidney cancer. The CDR3 sequence is CASSPRQGRMNTEAFF. Here the CDR3 DNA reads TGCGCCAGCAGCCCAAGACAGGGGAGGATGAACACTGAAGCTTTCTTT.